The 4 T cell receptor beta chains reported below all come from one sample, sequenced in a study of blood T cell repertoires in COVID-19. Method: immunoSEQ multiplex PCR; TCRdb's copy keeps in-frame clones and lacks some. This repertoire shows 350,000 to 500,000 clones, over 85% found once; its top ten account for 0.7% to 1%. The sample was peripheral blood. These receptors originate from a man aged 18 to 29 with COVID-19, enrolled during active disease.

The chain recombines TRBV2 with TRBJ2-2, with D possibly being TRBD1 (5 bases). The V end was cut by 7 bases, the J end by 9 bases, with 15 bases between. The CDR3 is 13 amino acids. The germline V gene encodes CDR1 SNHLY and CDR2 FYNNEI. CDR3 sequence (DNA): TGTGCCAGCACAACAGCAGGGTCCTGGGAGCTGTTTTTT. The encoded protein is CASTTAGSWELFF.

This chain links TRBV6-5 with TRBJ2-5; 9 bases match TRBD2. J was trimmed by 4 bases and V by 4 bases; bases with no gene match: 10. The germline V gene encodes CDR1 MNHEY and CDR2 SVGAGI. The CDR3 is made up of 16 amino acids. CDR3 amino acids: CASSSNAGGPLETQYF. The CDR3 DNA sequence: TGTGCCAGCAGTTCGAACGCGGGGGGGCCGTTAGAGACCCAGTACTTC.

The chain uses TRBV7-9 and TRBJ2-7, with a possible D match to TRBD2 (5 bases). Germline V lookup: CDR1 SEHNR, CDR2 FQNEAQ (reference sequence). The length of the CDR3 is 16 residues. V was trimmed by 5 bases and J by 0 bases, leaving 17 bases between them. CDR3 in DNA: TGTGCCAGCAGCCCCACTACCGAGGGAAGCTCCTACGAGCAGTACTTC. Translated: CASSPTTEGSSYEQYF.

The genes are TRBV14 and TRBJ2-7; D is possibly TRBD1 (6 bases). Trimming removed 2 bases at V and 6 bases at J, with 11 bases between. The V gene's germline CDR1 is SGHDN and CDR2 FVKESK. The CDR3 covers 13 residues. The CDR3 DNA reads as TGTGCCAGCAGCCAACTCAACAGGGCCGAGCAGTACTTC. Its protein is CASSQLNRAEQYF.